This TCR beta chain was retrieved from a study of identical twins. TCRdb ran MiXCR on the 5' RACE reads and lists one entry per CDR3 protein. Here the sample spans 690,000 or so distinct CDR3 sequences, under 9% being singletons. Trimming at V came to 5 bases and at J to 2 bases, leaving 7 bases not matched to a gene. Germline CDR1 reads SEHNR; CDR2 reads FQNEAQ (reference sequence). CDR3 size: 15 residues. These data also featured in a second study, about yellow fever vaccine responses in identical twins.

The chain recombines TRBV7-9 with TRBJ2-7; 9 nucleotides line up with TRBD2. Sequencing was done on a sample of PBMCs. This TCR was recovered from a woman aged 18-29 years in good health. The CDR3 spells CASSERTSEPYEQYF. DNA of the CDR3: TGTGCCAGCAGCGAACGGACTAGCGAACCCTACGAGCAGTACTTC.